The source of this TCR beta chain is a study of CD8+ T cells in alopecia areata. Study-wide results and caveats: Administration of tofacitinib significantly diminished scalp clonality and expanded CD8+ clones within the top 100.

Concerning this clone: Its cognate antigen is unknown.

Extraction and reverse transcription of RNA yielded cDNA as the sequencing template. Only in-frame clones appear in the TCRdb table, and some are missing; sequencing was by immunoSEQ multiplex PCR. The table has some 88,000 clones, around 44% seen once; the top ten hold more than 15%. Regarding treatment: oral pan-JAK inhibitor, 5-10 mg twice daily. Patients with alopecia areata provided lesional scalp punch biopsies as well as peripheral blood. Per germline, CDR1 MGHDK and CDR2 SYGVNS. Trimming took off 5 bases at V and 3 bases at J, with 7 bases between the two ends. CDR3 length equals 12 residues. This sequence joins TRBV25-1 and TRBJ1-1; D is unclear. The TCR comes from a human donor with alopecia areata. Material: CD8+ T cells sorted from blood, obtained at week 24, from a patient treated with tofacitinib. CDR3 loop: CASSLGHTEAFF. CDR3 sequence (DNA): TGTGCCAGCAGTCTCGGCCACACTGAAGCTTTCTTT.